Following are 8 T cell receptor beta chains from one sample sequenced in a study of prognosis after radiotherapy for stage I lung cancer. Starting from genomic DNA, TCR beta CDR3 was amplified through two-round multiplex PCR. Every TRBV and TRBJ gene had its own specific primer in first-round PCR. TCRdb processed the multiplex PCR reads anew with MiXCR; each CDR3 protein has one entry. The sample includes roughly 30,000 distinct CDR3 sequences, around 34% of them seen just once. The sequencing here drew on PBMCs, taken before or after stereotactic body radiation therapy (not recorded which). These receptor sequences come from a donor of 50 years or more with non-small cell lung cancer.

This clonotype was recorded a few times. V gene TRBV12-3 or TRBV12-4 combines with J gene TRBJ2-1; D gene uncertain. V lost 3 bases and J 2 bases, leaving 11 bases between the germline ends. The length of the CDR3 is 15 residues. CDR3 in amino acids: CASSFGDGPYNEQFF. As DNA, the CDR3 is TGTGCCAGCAGTTTTGGAGACGGTCCCTACAATGAGCAGTTCTTC.

This clonotype was counted ten times or more. The chain recombines TRBV7-9 with TRBJ2-2; the D gene is possibly TRBD2 (5 bases). CDR1 SEHNR and CDR2 FQNEAQ come from the germline V gene (reference sequence). Trimming shortened V by 2 bases and J by 2 bases, and 9 bases separated the two germline ends. The CDR3 sequence is 15 residues long. This CDR3 is CASSLTGSNTGELFF. The CDR3 DNA sequence: TGTGCCAGCAGCTTAACGGGGTCCAACACCGGGGAGCTGTTTTTT.

The sample holds many counts of this clonotype. This chain links TRBV5-1 with TRBJ1-4; D call uncertain. Germline CDR1 is SGHRS and CDR2 is YFSETQ. Trimming removed 4 bases at V and 4 bases at J, with 14 bases between. CDR3 length: 15 residues. CDR3 sequence reads: CASSVGQPRNEKLFF. The CDR3 DNA sequence: TGCGCCAGCAGCGTAGGGCAGCCTCGTAATGAAAAACTGTTTTTT.

This clonotype was found many times. CDR3 sequence reads: CASSNGLTYNEQFF. In nucleotides, the CDR3 is TGTGCCAGCAGCAACGGACTAACCTACAATGAGCAGTTCTTC. V gene TRBV7-9 combines with J gene TRBJ2-1, with TRBD2 as a possible D gene (6 bases). CDR1 is SEHNR, CDR2 FQNEAQ, per germline (reference sequence). Trimming cost V 5 bases and J 2 bases, with 10 bases left between them. The CDR3 loop spans 14 amino acids.

The chain links TRBV6-1 to TRBJ2-2; 9 bases match TRBD2. J was trimmed by 5 bases and V by 10 bases; bases with no gene match: 11. The germline V gene encodes CDR1 MNHNS and CDR2 SASEGT. CDR3 length: 15 amino acids. The CDR3, as DNA: TGTGCCATCCGAAGAGTTAGCGGGAGTACCGGGGAGCTGTTTTTT. This encodes CAIRRVSGSTGELFF.

Relative to its sample, this clonotype is medium-sized. This chain uses TRBV12-3 or TRBV12-4 with TRBJ2-1, with D tentatively TRBD1 (6 bases). The CDR3 spans 15 residues. The ends were cut back, 4 bases at V and 3 bases at J, with 13 bases in the middle. The CDR3 spells CASSWTASGYNEQFF. Written as DNA, the CDR3 is TGTGCCAGCAGTTGGACAGCCTCTGGCTACAATGAGCAGTTCTTC.

This clonotype was seen a handful of times. A much larger clone lies one base from this, so it may be a read error. The V gene is TRBV6-5, the J gene TRBJ2-3; 7 nucleotides match TRBD2. The ends lost 4 bases at V and 7 bases at J; junction bases unmatched: 8. There are 14 residues in the CDR3. CDR1 and CDR2 from the germline V gene are MNHEY and SVGAGI. The CDR3, as DNA: TGTGCCAGCAGTTTGGGGGGGATAACATATACGCAGTATTTT. Translated, it gives CASSLGGITYTQYF.

This clonotype ranks as medium-sized. The rearrangement joins TRBV12-3 or TRBV12-4 to TRBJ2-1, with 11 bases matching TRBD2. There are 14 residues in the CDR3. The V gene end was trimmed by 6 bases and the J gene end by 5 bases; junction bases not matched to a gene: 3. CDR3 coding DNA: TGTGCCAGCAGCCGACTAGCGGGAAACAATGAGCAGTTCTTC. It is translated as CASSRLAGNNEQFF.